This T cell receptor beta chain comes out of a study of beta chain features in type 1 diabetes. Findings and limits, study-wide: More deletions and fewer insertions at VDJ junctions were seen in type 1 diabetes patients. Type 1 diabetes patients showed a moderate but significant shortening of TCRB CDR3s in all four CD4+ subsets. Comparison showed that naive, central memory and Treg TCRB repertoires appeared more similar among patients than among healthy donors.

The junction had 9 bases not matched to a gene; V was cut back by 2 bases and J by 5 bases. This CDR3 contains 16 residues. Germline values: CDR1 MNHNS, CDR2 SASEGT. Staining for CD45RO/CCR7/CD25/CD127/CD95/CD27 allowed sorting of CD4+ naive, central memory, regulatory and stem cell-like memory cells. Comments on this clone: What it recognizes is unknown.

Expressed TCRB transcripts were sequenced after all isolated RNA was converted to cDNA. TCRdb's copy holds only in-frame clones and misses some; the assay was immunoSEQ multiplex PCR. The sample has roughly 160,000 clones, 6.5% to 10% seen once. The sequencing input was central memory CD4+ T cells from blood. The chain is built from TRBV6-1 and TRBJ2-5, with TRBD2 matching over 9 bases. The origin of this receptor is a woman under 30 with type 1 diabetes. The CDR3 is CASSESGTSSSETQYF. The CDR3 nucleotides read TGTGCCAGCAGTGAATCCGGGACTAGCAGTTCGGAGACCCAGTACTTC.